What follows are 30 T cell receptor beta chains derived from one specimen sequenced in a study of blood T cell repertoires in COVID-19. Sequencing used immunoSEQ multiplex PCR; TCRdb keeps in-frame clones, though not all of them. Of under 250,000 clones in the sample, approximately 90% were seen once. Material for sequencing was peripheral blood. Receptors originate from a woman aged 40 to 50 with acute or convalescent COVID-19.

V usage is TRBV6-5 and J usage is TRBJ2-1; 9 nucleotides align to TRBD2. Germline trimming cut 0 bases from V and 9 bases from J; bases unmatched to any gene: 6. CDR1 is MNHEY, CDR2 SVGAGI, per germline. The CDR3 is made up of 15 amino acids. The CDR3 loop is CASSYSRGGPTEQFF. CDR3 DNA sequence: TGTGCCAGCAGTTACTCGCGGGGGGGGCCGACTGAGCAGTTCTTC.

This sequence joins TRBV5-6 and TRBJ1-2; D is uncertain. This CDR3 comprises 13 residues. Germline loops: CDR1 SGHDT, CDR2 YYEEEE. V shed 0 bases and J shed 5 bases, with 8 bases lying between them. The CDR3: CASSLGEQYGYTF. The CDR3 nucleotides read TGTGCCAGCAGCTTGGGGGAGCAGTATGGCTACACCTTC.

The rearrangement links TRBV5-1 to TRBJ1-1, with D uncertain. The CDR3 contains 13 residues. CDR1 SGHRS and CDR2 YFSETQ come from the germline V gene. Trimming removed 2 bases at V and 1 base at J, with 6 bases between. The DNA for the CDR3 is TGCGCCAGCAGCTTTATTAGGAACACTGAAGCTTTCTTT. This encodes CASSFIRNTEAFF.

V usage is TRBV5-1 and J usage is TRBJ2-3, with D perhaps TRBD2 (6 bases). Germline V CDR1 and CDR2: SGHRS, YFSETQ. The CDR3 covers 12 residues. Deletions cut 4 bases from V and 4 bases from J, with 7 bases between. The CDR3 spells CASSPGADTQYF. In DNA, the CDR3 is TGCGCCAGCAGCCCGGGGGCAGATACGCAGTATTTT. The full variable domain, completed using reference TRBV5-1 and TRBJ2-3, is KAGVTQTPRYLIKTRGQQVTLSCSPISGHRSVSWYQQTPGQGLQFLFEYFSETQRNKGNFPGRFSGRQFSNSRSEMNVSTLELGDSALYLCASSPGADTQYFGPGTRLTVL.

The J gene is TRBJ2-3, the V gene TRBV28; 8 nucleotides line up with TRBD2. The CDR3 contains 14 residues. Germline V gene data show CDR1 as MDHEN and CDR2 as SYDVKM. Trimming took 7 bases from V and 4 from J; bases not matched to a gene: 7. The CDR3 bases are TGTGCCAGCACTCGGACAGCGGGGGCAGATACGCAGTATTTT. This codes for CASTRTAGADTQYF. The whole variable domain, filled in from reference TRBV28 and TRBJ2-3, reads DVKVTQSSRYLVKRTGEKVFLECVQDMDHENMFWYRQDPGLGLRLIYFSYDVKMKEKGDIPEGYSVSREKKERFSLILESASTNQTSMYLCASTRTAGADTQYFGPGTRLTVL.

This rearrangement joins TRBV10-3 to TRBJ2-1; 9 positions match TRBD2. Germline lookup yields CDR1 ENHRY and CDR2 SYGVKD. The V segment lost 9 bases and the J segment 8 bases; nucleotides outside the gene matches: 8. The CDR3 runs to 13 residues. The CDR3 nucleotides are TGTGCCATGGGACTAGCTAAAGGGGATGAGCAGTTCTTC. Translation gives CAMGLAKGDEQFF.

The gene calls are TRBV5-5 and TRBJ1-2; unclear D gene. Germline V gene data show CDR1 as SGHKS and CDR2 as YYEKEE (reference sequence). The CDR3 spans 11 residues. Trimming took off 1 base at V and 8 bases at J, with 6 bases between the two ends. This CDR3 is CASSLSGGYTF. The CDR3 nucleotides read TGTGCCAGCAGCTTGTCGGGGGGCTACACCTTC.

This chain uses TRBV13 with TRBJ1-3; no reliable D call. The V gene's germline CDR1 is PRHDT and CDR2 FYEKMQ (reference sequence). The CDR3 runs to 13 residues. The ends were cut back, 3 bases at V and 6 bases at J, with 9 bases in the middle. DNA for the CDR3: TGTGCCAGCAGCTTTCGTGGGCAAAACACCATATATTTT. This codes for CASSFRGQNTIYF.

The chain recombines TRBV5-4 with TRBJ1-2, with D perhaps matching TRBD1 (6 bases). The V end lost 0 bases, the J end lost 1 base, and 13 bases lay between the germline ends. CDR3 size: 16 residues. Germline CDR1 reads SGHNT; CDR2 reads YYREEE (reference sequence). The CDR3 reads CASSLASGQRNYGYTF. The CDR3 region has the DNA TGTGCCAGCAGCTTGGCGAGCGGACAGCGTAACTATGGCTACACCTTC.

This clone appeared a single time. This chain connects TRBV24-1 to TRBJ2-1; D gene ambiguous. The CDR3 is made up of 13 amino acids. Trimming shortened V by 4 bases and J by 5 bases, and 8 bases separated the two germline ends. CDR1 is KGHDR, CDR2 SFDVKD, per germline. In nucleotides, the CDR3 is TGTGCCACCAGTGAGTCTACAGACAATGAGCAGTTCTTC. Translating it yields CATSESTDNEQFF.

This clone was recorded a few times. The chain has TRBV27 and TRBJ1-3; 9 nucleotides align to TRBD1. This CDR3 is built from 18 residues. J was trimmed by 0 bases and V by 4 bases; bases with no gene match: 10. Looked up from germline, CDR1 is MNHEY and CDR2 is SMNVEV (reference sequence). Here the CDR3 DNA reads TGTGCCAGCAGTTATCAGGACAGGGGCTTAGACTCTGGAAACACCATATATTTT. Translation: CASSYQDRGLDSGNTIYF.

This clone has a handful of counts. This sequence joins TRBV5-6 and TRBJ1-6; D may be TRBD1 (6 bases). Germline CDR1 and CDR2: SGHDT and YYEEEE. Between the trimmed V and J ends, which lost 4 bases and 6 bases, there was a span of 14 bases. The CDR3 runs to 15 residues. In nucleotides, the CDR3 is TGTGCCAGCAGCCGGATAGTCAGGGGTAATTCACCCCTCCACTTT. Its translation is CASSRIVRGNSPLHF.

The chain has TRBV25-1 and TRBJ1-2, with TRBD1 identical over 7 bases. Per the germline V gene, CDR1 is MGHDK and CDR2 is SYGVNS. The CDR3 loop spans 15 amino acids. With 2 bases clipped from V and 4 bases from J, the junction kept 7 bases outside the gene matches. CDR3 region: CASSEETGFSYGYTF. CDR3 in DNA: TGTGCCAGCAGTGAAGAGACAGGGTTTAGCTATGGCTACACCTTC.

The CDR3, as DNA: TGTGCCAACAACGGGGGAGCGGAGACAGATACGCAGTATTTT. It translates to CANNGGAETDTQYF. This sequence joins TRBV2 and TRBJ2-3; weak D call: TRBD2 (6 bases). Germline CDR1 SNHLY, CDR2 FYNNEI. V shed 10 bases and J shed 3 bases, with 17 bases lying between them. The CDR3 covers 14 residues.

The chain is built from TRBV11-2 and TRBJ1-2; D is uncertain. Germline lookup yields CDR1 SGHAT and CDR2 FQNNGV. V was shortened by 0 bases and J by 0 bases, with 5 bases between the two germline ends. The CDR3 loop spans 14 amino acids. CDR3 region: CASSLDLTNYGYTF. The CDR3 coding sequence is TGTGCCAGCAGCTTAGATTTAACTAACTATGGCTACACCTTC. Full variable domain (missing parts from reference TRBV11-2 and TRBJ1-2): EAGVAQSPRYKIIEKRQSVAFWCNPISGHATLYWYQQILGQGPKLLIQFQNNGVVDDSQLPKDRFSAERLKGVDSTLKIQPAKLEDSAVYLCASSLDLTNYGYTFGSGTRLTVV.

This chain uses TRBV19 with TRBJ1-2; D perhaps matches TRBD1 (6 bases). Germline V gene data show CDR1 as LNHDA and CDR2 as SQIVND (reference sequence). This CDR3 contains 15 residues. V lost 1 base, J lost 4 bases, and 13 bases lay in between. CDR3 residues: CASSIAGQNFYGYTF. CDR3 coding DNA: TGTGCCAGTAGTATAGCGGGACAAAACTTCTATGGCTACACCTTC. Full variable domain (rest looked up from reference TRBV19 and TRBJ1-2): DGGITQSPKYLFRKEGQNVTLSCEQNLNHDAMYWYRQDPGQGLRLIYYSQIVNDFQKGDIAEGYSVSREKKESFPLTVTSAQKNPTAFYLCASSIAGQNFYGYTFGSGTRLTVV.

The chain recombines TRBV7-9 with TRBJ2-2; unclear D gene. The CDR3 has 17 residues. Germline CDR1 SEHNR, CDR2 FQNEAQ (reference sequence). V lost 5 bases to trimming and J lost 1 base, with 17 bases between them. CDR3 loop: CASSPEGQAQNTGELFF. CDR3 in DNA: TGTGCCAGCAGCCCCGAAGGTCAGGCGCAGAACACCGGGGAGCTGTTTTTT.

A note on this clone: Other DNA sequences in the same sample also yield this CDR3. V is TRBV6-5 and J is TRBJ1-6; possible D gene TRBD1, 6 bases. The CDR3 sequence is 15 residues long. The V and J ends lost 6 bases and 9 bases respectively, with 18 bases between them. Germline V gene sequence: CDR1 MNHEY, CDR2 SVGAGI. The CDR3 protein is CASSFDRRWGSPLHF. The CDR3 coding sequence is TGTGCCAGCAGCTTTGACAGGCGGTGGGGTTCACCCCTCCACTTT.

This chain uses TRBV19 with TRBJ1-2; no clear D gene. The CDR3 totals 14 residues. Per the germline V gene, CDR1 is LNHDA and CDR2 is SQIVND (reference sequence). V was clipped by 5 bases and J by 2 bases, with 12 bases between them. The CDR3 nucleotides are TGTGCCAGTAGTTCCATCACACAAAACTATGGCTACACCTTC. Amino acids: CASSSITQNYGYTF.

The gene calls are TRBV5-6 and TRBJ1-2; 9 bases are shared with TRBD1. J gave up 8 bases and V 4 bases, and 6 bases lay outside the gene matches. This CDR3 has 13 amino acids. Germline assignment: CDR1 SGHDT and CDR2 YYEEEE. As DNA, the CDR3 is TGTGCCAGCAGCGGGGGACAGGGAAACGGCTACACCTTC. Translating it yields CASSGGQGNGYTF.

The chain uses TRBV13 and TRBJ2-2; D is uncertain. Per germline, CDR1 PRHDT and CDR2 FYEKMQ (reference sequence). V was trimmed by 1 base and J by 3 bases, leaving 3 bases between them. CDR3 length equals 13 residues. CDR3 DNA sequence: TGTGCCAGCAGCTTAGCAGACACCGGGGAGCTGTTTTTT. It yields the protein CASSLADTGELFF. Together with reference TRBV13 and TRBJ2-2, the CDR3 gives the full variable domain: AAGVIQSPRHLIKEKRETATLKCYPIPRHDTVYWYQQGPGQDPQFLISFYEKMQSDKGSIPDRFSAQQFSDYHSELNMSSLELGDSALYFCASSLADTGELFFGEGSRLTVL.

V gene TRBV2 combines with J gene TRBJ2-7; perhaps TRBD2 as D (7 bases). The CDR3 extends over 13 amino acids. V lost 5 bases and J lost 6, with 14 bases in between. The V gene's germline CDR1 is SNHLY and CDR2 FYNNEI. The CDR3 DNA is TGTGCCAGCAGTTGGGGGGGCCGGTCCGAGCAGTACGTC. This translates into CASSWGGRSEQYV.

The V gene is TRBV27, the J gene TRBJ2-5; D possibly corresponds to TRBD1 (5 bases). CDR1 is MNHEY and CDR2 is SMNVEV in the germline V gene (reference sequence). V lost 3 bases and J 0 bases, leaving 11 bases between the germline ends. The CDR3 spans 15 residues. CDR3 amino acids: CASSFTRAHQETQYF. Here the CDR3 DNA reads TGTGCCAGCAGTTTTACCAGGGCCCACCAAGAGACCCAGTACTTC.

The chain recombines TRBV7-2 with TRBJ2-5, with a possible D match to TRBD1 (5 bases). The germline V gene encodes CDR1 SGHTA and CDR2 FQGNSA. The CDR3 is made up of 14 amino acids. V lost 2 bases, J lost 1 base, and 8 bases lay in between. CDR3 bases: TGTGCCAGCAGCTTAAGGACACCCCAAGAGACCCAGTACTTC. The encoded protein is CASSLRTPQETQYF.

This chain uses TRBV9 with TRBJ1-1; a weak D match, TRBD1 (6 bases). Germline loops: CDR1 SGDLS, CDR2 YYNGEE. V was pared by 4 bases and J by 0 bases, with 13 bases between. The CDR3 totals 15 residues. CDR3 nucleotide sequence: TGTGCCAGCAGCACTCGGACAGATATGAACACTGAAGCTTTCTTT. Translation: CASSTRTDMNTEAFF. Combining the CDR3 with reference TRBV9 and TRBJ1-1 gives the whole variable domain DSGVTQTPKHLITATGQRVTLRCSPRSGDLSVYWYQQSLDQGLQFLIQYYNGEERAKGNILERFSAQQFPDLHSELNLSSLELGDSALYFCASSTRTDMNTEAFFGQGTRLTVV.

A word on this clone: The same CDR3 arises from other DNA sequences in this sample as well. The V and J genes are TRBV27 and TRBJ2-1; TRBD2 is a possible D gene (5 bases). Germline CDR1 MNHEY, CDR2 SMNVEV (reference sequence). V shed 2 bases and J shed 0 bases, with 8 bases lying between them. The CDR3 totals 15 residues. CDR3 region: CASSLTGSSYNEQFF. The CDR3, as DNA: TGTGCCAGCAGTTTAACTGGGAGCTCCTACAATGAGCAGTTCTTC.

V is TRBV27 and J is TRBJ2-1; the match to TRBD1 covers 8 bases. Germline trimming cut 3 bases from V and 9 bases from J; bases unmatched to any gene: 7. The CDR3 is 14 residues long. In germline, CDR1 is MNHEY, CDR2 SMNVEV (reference sequence). The CDR3, as DNA: TGTGCCAGCAGTTTTTCGGACAGGGAGAGTGAGCAGTTCTTC. Translation: CASSFSDRESEQFF.

The chain joins TRBV13 to TRBJ2-3; TRBD2 aligns across 8 bases. CDR3 length: 15 residues. The V segment lost 3 bases and the J segment 1 base; nucleotides outside the gene matches: 3. Per the germline V gene, CDR1 is PRHDT and CDR2 is FYEKMQ (reference sequence). CDR3 loop: CASSFGGGRTDTQYF. CDR3 in DNA: TGTGCCAGCAGCTTTGGCGGGGGGCGCACAGATACGCAGTATTTT.

The chain combines TRBV9 with TRBJ1-4, with a weak D call TRBD1 (5 bases). V was shortened by 0 bases and J by 8 bases, with 14 bases between the two germline ends. Germline V lookup: CDR1 SGDLS, CDR2 YYNGEE. The CDR3 covers 15 residues. The CDR3, as DNA: TGTGCCAGCAGCGTAGGTGGAGGGGATCACGAAAAACTGTTTTTT. Translation: CASSVGGGDHEKLFF.

This chain connects TRBV20-1 to TRBJ1-2; D gene ambiguous. Trimming stripped 3 bases from V and 4 bases from J, with 9 bases between. The CDR3 is 12 residues long. The germline V gene has CDR1 DFQATT and CDR2 SNEGSKA (reference sequence). The CDR3 protein is CSASKSGYGYTF. The CDR3 DNA sequence: TGCAGTGCTAGTAAGAGCGGCTATGGCTACACCTTC.